The next 21 T cell receptor beta chains were all read from a single sample in a study of blood T cell repertoires in COVID-19. Generated by immunoSEQ multiplex PCR, the TCRdb table keeps only in-frame clones and is missing some. The top ten clones hold more than 6.5% of a sample with 50,000 to 70,000 clones, around 87% of them seen once. The material sequenced was peripheral blood. All receptors derive from a human donor with active COVID-19. The donor label of this sample is uncertain.

The chain joins TRBV5-6 to TRBJ1-2; D call uncertain. The CDR3 runs 13 residues. The V gene lost 0 bases and the J gene lost 5 bases, with 8 bases spanning the gap. Germline V gives CDR1 SGHDT, CDR2 YYEEEE. In nucleotides, the CDR3 is TGTGCCAGCAGCTTGGAAAGGAGTTATGGCTACACCTTC. It specifies CASSLERSYGYTF.

J is TRBJ2-3 and V is TRBV30, with a weak D call TRBD2 (6 bases). Germline V gene data show CDR1 as GTSNPN and CDR2 as SVGIG (reference sequence). The CDR3 loop spans 13 amino acids. Trimming cost V 4 bases and J 9 bases, with 17 bases left between them. The CDR3 DNA sequence: TGTGCCTGGAAGGGTTCGGAGGGTAAAACGCAGTATTTT. Translation: CAWKGSEGKTQYF. Filled out from reference TRBV30 and TRBJ2-3, the complete variable domain reads SQTIHQWPATLVQPVGSPLSLECTVEGTSNPNLYWYRQAAGRGLQLLFYSVGIGQISSEVPQNLSASRPQDRQFILSSKKLLLSDSGFYLCAWKGSEGKTQYFGPGTRLTVL.

The chain has TRBV7-3 and TRBJ2-1; tentatively, D is TRBD2 (6 bases). The V gene's germline CDR1 is SGHTA and CDR2 FQGTGA. CDR3 length: 15 amino acids. Trimming left V 4 bases short and J 1 base short, with 11 bases between. CDR3 sequence: CASSSGLVSYNEQFF. CDR3 nucleotides: TGTGCCAGCAGCTCGGGACTGGTTTCCTACAATGAGCAGTTCTTC.

V gene TRBV4-2 combines with J gene TRBJ2-7, with TRBD1 as a possible D gene (6 bases). Trimming shortened V by 6 bases and J by 2 bases, and 11 bases separated the two germline ends. The germline gives CDR1 LGHNA, CDR2 YNFKEQ. CDR3 length equals 13 residues. CDR3 coding DNA: TGTGCCAGCAGTCAACAGGGCCCCTACGAGCAGTACTTC. Amino acids: CASSQQGPYEQYF.

On this clone: The sample contains more than one DNA sequence encoding this CDR3. The chain couples TRBV19 to TRBJ2-6; TRBD1 is a possible D gene (5 bases). The germline V gene has CDR1 LNHDA and CDR2 SQIVND (reference sequence). The CDR3 is 15 amino acids. Trimming removed 6 bases from V and 3 bases from J, with 12 bases in between. CDR3 in amino acids: CASRRQGFGANVLTF. The CDR3 coding sequence is TGTGCCAGTAGGCGCCAGGGATTTGGGGCCAACGTCCTGACTTTC.

The rearrangement joins TRBV5-5 to TRBJ2-6; 9 nucleotides agree with TRBD1. Trimming at V came to 4 bases and at J to 0 bases, leaving 8 bases not matched to a gene. The CDR3 contains 18 residues. From germline, CDR1 is SGHKS and CDR2 YYEKEE (reference sequence). In DNA, the CDR3 is TGTGCCAGCAGCAACCAGGACAGGGGCATCTCTGGGGCCAACGTCCTGACTTTC. Translated: CASSNQDRGISGANVLTF.

This chain connects TRBV5-6 to TRBJ2-3; 9 bases map to TRBD2. The trim removed 3 bases at V and 3 bases at J, leaving 8 bases unmatched. The CDR3 loop spans 16 amino acids. CDR1 is SGHDT and CDR2 is YYEEEE in the germline V gene. The CDR3 is CASSSLAGESTDTQYF. The CDR3 DNA is TGTGCCAGCAGCTCATTAGCGGGAGAGAGTACAGATACGCAGTATTTT.

The chain recombines TRBV30 with TRBJ1-2; possible D gene TRBD1, 6 bases. The germline gives CDR1 GTSNPN, CDR2 SVGIG (reference sequence). Trimming removed 1 base from V and 4 bases from J, with 10 bases in between. This CDR3 spans 13 amino acids. As DNA, the CDR3 is TGTGCCTGGAGTGACAGGGTGGGCTATGGCTACACCTTC. Encoded protein: CAWSDRVGYGYTF.

The gene calls are TRBV5-4 and TRBJ1-1, with a weak D call TRBD1 (5 bases). Germline lookup yields CDR1 SGHNT and CDR2 YYREEE (reference sequence). The CDR3 has 12 amino acids. Trimming shortened V by 4 bases and J by 4 bases, and 8 bases separated the two germline ends. CDR3 residues: CASSHQGTEAFF. The CDR3 coding sequence is TGTGCCAGCAGCCATCAGGGCACTGAAGCTTTCTTT. Variable domain in full (rest from reference TRBV5-4 and TRBJ1-1): ETGVTQSPTHLIKTRGQQVTLRCSSQSGHNTVSWYQQALGQGPQFIFQYYREEENGRGNFPPRFSGLQFPNYSSELNVNALELDDSALYLCASSHQGTEAFFGQGTRLTVV.

V gene TRBV5-1 combines with J gene TRBJ2-1; D is ambiguous. Germline V gene lookup returns CDR1 SGHRS and CDR2 YFSETQ. The CDR3 loop spans 13 amino acids. The ends were cut back, 1 base at V and 10 bases at J, with 12 bases in the middle. The CDR3 bases are TGCGCCAGCAGCTTGATCCCGAACGGGGAGCAGTTCTTC. This codes for CASSLIPNGEQFF.

The count of this clone is one. This rearrangement joins TRBV18 to TRBJ2-1, with D perhaps matching TRBD2 (5 bases). The V end lost 5 bases, the J end lost 0 bases, and 5 bases lay between the germline ends. CDR3 size: 13 residues. Germline CDR1 reads KGHSH; CDR2 reads LQKENI. The CDR3 loop reads CASSSGSYNEQFF. CDR3 in DNA: TGTGCCAGCTCAAGCGGCTCCTACAATGAGCAGTTCTTC.

The chain joins TRBV30 to TRBJ1-2; maybe TRBD1 (5 bases). This CDR3 spans 12 amino acids. CDR1 is GTSNPN and CDR2 is SVGIG in the germline V gene (reference sequence). V was clipped by 5 bases and J by 4 bases, with 11 bases between them. CDR3: CAWLGHIYGYTF. As DNA, the CDR3 is TGTGCCTGGCTCGGACACATCTATGGCTACACCTTC. The full variable domain, rest sourced from reference TRBV30 and TRBJ1-2, is SQTIHQWPATLVQPVGSPLSLECTVEGTSNPNLYWYRQAAGRGLQLLFYSVGIGQISSEVPQNLSASRPQDRQFILSSKKLLLSDSGFYLCAWLGHIYGYTFGSGTRLTVV.

This chain joins TRBV6-5 and TRBJ1-5; D is uncertain. Trimming left V 6 bases short and J 6 bases short, with 12 bases between. The CDR3 is 13 residues long. The germline gives CDR1 MNHEY, CDR2 SVGAGI. CDR3 sequence (DNA): TGTGCCAGCAGCGACAACGTTGGTCAGCCCCAGCATTTT. This sequence encodes CASSDNVGQPQHF.

The V gene is TRBV7-3, the J gene TRBJ2-3; no clear D gene. This CDR3 region has 13 residues. Germline V CDR1 and CDR2: SGHTA, FQGTGA. V lost 4 bases, J lost 9 bases, and 14 bases lay in between. CDR3 residues: CASSSIQSSTQYF. CDR3 DNA sequence: TGTGCCAGCAGCTCGATACAGTCCTCCACGCAGTATTTT.

The genes are TRBV5-5 and TRBJ2-2, with 12 bases matching TRBD1. Trimming removed 4 bases from V and 9 bases from J; junction bases left unmatched: 7. The CDR3 is 15 residues long. CDR1 and CDR2 from the germline V gene are SGHKS and YYEKEE (reference sequence). CDR3 protein: CASSAGQGAPRELFF. In DNA, the CDR3 is TGTGCCAGCAGCGCGGGACAGGGGGCCCCCCGGGAGCTGTTTTTT.

This chain joins TRBV5-4 and TRBJ2-2; D perhaps matches TRBD1 (5 bases). Germline lookup yields CDR1 SGHNT and CDR2 YYREEE (reference sequence). Trimming left V 2 bases short and J 0 bases short, with 8 bases between. This CDR3 contains 15 residues. The CDR3 reads CASSLGEANTGELFF. The CDR3 coding sequence is TGTGCCAGCAGCTTAGGGGAAGCGAACACCGGGGAGCTGTTTTTT.

The rearrangement uses TRBV2 and TRBJ1-1, with TRBD1 matching 7 bases. The J segment lost 3 bases and the V segment lost 10 bases, leaving 5 bases of the junction unmatched. The CDR3 covers 12 residues. The germline V gene encodes CDR1 SNHLY and CDR2 FYNNEI. CDR3 coding DNA: TGTGCCACCACGGGACAGTACACTGAAGCTTTCTTT. Translating it yields CATTGQYTEAFF.

J is TRBJ2-2 and V is TRBV19; D is possibly TRBD1 (6 bases). The CDR3 has 16 amino acids. Between the trimmed V and J ends, which lost 4 bases and 1 base, there was a span of 13 bases. Looked up from germline, CDR1 is LNHDA and CDR2 is SQIVND (reference sequence). The CDR3 protein is CASSSRDTLNTGELFF. CDR3 nucleotide sequence: TGTGCCAGTAGTAGCCGGGACACCCTGAACACCGGGGAGCTGTTTTTT.

This sequence joins TRBV28 and TRBJ2-1, with D uncertain. Trimming pared 7 bases from V and 3 bases from J, leaving 10 bases between. Germline CDR1 is MDHEN and CDR2 is SYDVKM. The CDR3 spans 13 residues. Written as DNA, the CDR3 is TGTGCCAGCACCCCGACAAACTACAATGAGCAGTTCTTC. Amino acids: CASTPTNYNEQFF.

The chain carries TRBV6-4 and TRBJ2-2; the match to TRBD1 covers 9 bases. CDR3 length: 17 amino acids. Germline V gene lookup returns CDR1 MRHNA and CDR2 SNTAGT. The ends lost 2 bases at V and 1 base at J; junction bases unmatched: 5. CDR3 sequence: CASSDTHRGQNTGELFF. The CDR3 DNA follows: TGTGCCAGCAGTGACACTCACAGGGGGCAGAACACCGGGGAGCTGTTTTTT.

This clone was seen once. A read error may produce the germline difference seen at one junction end. The chain combines TRBV10-3 with TRBJ2-7; 9 bases line up with TRBD1. This CDR3 contains 14 residues. Per the germline V gene, CDR1 is ENHRY and CDR2 is SYGVKD. The CDR3 protein is CAVSSGQGLDEQYF. The CDR3 DNA reads TGTGCCGTCAGTTCGGGACAGGGCTTGGACGAGCAGTACTTC.